This TCR beta chain was captured in a study of T cell repertoires in cytomegalovirus infection. Study-wide background: Both CMV infection and a matching HLA type were indicated by public TCR beta signatures. Study-level findings and limits: The ex vivo response was dominated by HLA-C-restricted CMV-specific TCR beta clonotypes. Cumulative frequency of public TCR beta families picked out carriers of CMV plus the relevant HLA.

MiXCR, applied by TCRdb to the reads, yields one record per CDR3 protein. The sample holds 900,000 to 950,000 distinct CDR3 sequences, 25% to 40% seen once. In regard to this clonotype: Antigen unknown.

Looked up from germline, CDR1 is MNHEY and CDR2 is SVGEGT. The CDR3 has 13 residues. Trimming pared 2 bases from V and 5 bases from J, leaving 7 bases between. Here the sequenced sample was cultured CD8+ T cells from PBMCs, taken from culture after CMV antigen stimulation. This receptor was obtained from a human donor in good health (CMV status not recorded). Some clones in this sample may be carry-over from other donors' samples. The J gene is TRBJ2-1, the V gene TRBV6-2 or TRBV6-3; D gene ambiguous. The CDR3 loop is CASSYGPHNEQFF. The CDR3 DNA reads as TGTGCCAGCAGTTACGGTCCCCACAATGAGCAGTTCTTC.